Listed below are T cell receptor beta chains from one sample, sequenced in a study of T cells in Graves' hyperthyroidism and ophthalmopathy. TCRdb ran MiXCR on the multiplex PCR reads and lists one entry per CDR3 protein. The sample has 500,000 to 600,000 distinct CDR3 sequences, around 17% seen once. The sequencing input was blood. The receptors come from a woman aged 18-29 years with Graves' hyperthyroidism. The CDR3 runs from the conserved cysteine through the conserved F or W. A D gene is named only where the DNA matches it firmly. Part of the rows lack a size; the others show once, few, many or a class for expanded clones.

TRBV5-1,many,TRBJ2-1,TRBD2,TGCGCCAGCAGGCTAGCGGGTTCCTCCTACAATGAGCAGTTCTTC,CASRLAGSSYNEQFF
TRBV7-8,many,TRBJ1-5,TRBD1,TGTGCCAGCAGTTCAACTGGACAGGGCAATCAGCCCCAGCATTTT,CASSSTGQGNQPQHF
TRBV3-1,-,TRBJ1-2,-,TGTGCCAGCAGCCAAGTAGGGGCTAACTATGGCTACACCTTC,CASSQVGANYGYTF
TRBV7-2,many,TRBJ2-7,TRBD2,TGTGCCAGCAGCTTAGTTAGCGGGAGCTCCTACGAGCAGTACTTC,CASSLVSGSSYEQYF
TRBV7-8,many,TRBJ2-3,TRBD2,TGTGCCAGCAGCTCTGTGGGACTAGCGGGGGGAGATACGCAGTATTTT,CASSSVGLAGGDTQYF
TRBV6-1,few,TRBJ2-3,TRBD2,TGTGCCAGCAGTGGAATAGCGGGGGTTACAGATACGCAGTATTTT,CASSGIAGVTDTQYF
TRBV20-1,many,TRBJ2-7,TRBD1,TGCAGTGCTAGAAGGGGGCACGGCTACGAGCAGTACTTC,CSARRGHGYEQYF
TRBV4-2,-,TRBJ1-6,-,TGTGCCAGCAGGGTTGGGATTCGGGATTCACCCCTCCACTTT,CASRVGIRDSPLHF
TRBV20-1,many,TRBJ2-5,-,TGCAGTGCTAATCGACAGAGCCAAGAGACCCAGTACTTC,CSANRQSQETQYF
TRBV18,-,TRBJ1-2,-,TGTGCCAGCTCAGACCAGACAGTGGGCTATGGCTACACCTTC,CASSDQTVGYGYTF
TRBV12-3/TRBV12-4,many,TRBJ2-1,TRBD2,TGTGCCAGCAGCCATACTAGCGCGGGGGGCAATGAGCAGTTCTTC,CASSHTSAGGNEQFF
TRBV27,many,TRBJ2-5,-,TGTGCCAGCAGTTTCCGTCGGGGGGCTGGAGAGACCCAGTACTTC,CASSFRRGAGETQYF
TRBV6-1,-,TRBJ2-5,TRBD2,TGTGCCAGCAGTGCGACTAGCGGAAGATCGGAGACCCAGTACTTC,CASSATSGRSETQYF
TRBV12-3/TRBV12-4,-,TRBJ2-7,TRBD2,TGTGCCAGCTTGGGGACTAGCGGGAGGAAGCAGTACTTC,CASLGTSGRKQYF
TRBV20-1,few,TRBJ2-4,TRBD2,TGCAGTGCCCGGACTAGAGGAGGAAACATTCAGTACTTC,CSARTRGGNIQYF
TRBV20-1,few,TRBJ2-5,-,TGCAGTGTTGGGAGGGAGACCCAGTACTTC,CSVGRETQYF
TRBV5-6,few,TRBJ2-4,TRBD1,TGTGCCAGCAGCTTGGCGGGACAGGGCTTAACCAAAAACATTCAGTACTTC,CASSLAGQGLTKNIQYF
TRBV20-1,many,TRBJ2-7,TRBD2,TGCAGTGCCACGCCGGGACTAGCCTACGAGCAGTACTTC,CSATPGLAYEQYF
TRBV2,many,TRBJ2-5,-,TGTGCCAGCAGGGAGGGGTCGGCGGAGACCCAGTACTTC,CASREGSAETQYF
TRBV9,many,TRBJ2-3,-,TGTGCCAGCAGCGTAGCGGCCACAGATACGCAGTATTTT,CASSVAATDTQYF
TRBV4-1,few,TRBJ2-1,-,TGCGCCAGCAGCCAAGAGGACTCAACCTACAATGAGCAGTTCTTC,CASSQEDSTYNEQFF
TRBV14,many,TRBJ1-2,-,TGTGCCAGCAGCCAAGGAACCCCCTTGACAGATCCCTATGGCTACACCTTC,CASSQGTPLTDPYGYTF
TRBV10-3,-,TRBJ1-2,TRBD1,TGTGCCATCAGTGAGTCGAACAGGGGGTCCCCCTATGGCTACACCTTC,CAISESNRGSPYGYTF
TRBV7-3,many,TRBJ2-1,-,TGTGCCAGCAGCCCCGGACAGAGAAATGAGCAGTTCTTC,CASSPGQRNEQFF
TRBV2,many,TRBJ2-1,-,TGTGCCAGCAGGGGACTCCGGGGATTCCATGAGCAGTTCTTC,CASRGLRGFHEQFF
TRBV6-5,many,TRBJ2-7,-,TGTGCCAGCAGTTACTCGATAGGGGGCTACGAGCAGTACTTC,CASSYSIGGYEQYF
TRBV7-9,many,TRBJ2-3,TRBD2,TGTGCCAGCAGCGCCACTAGCGGAAGTAGGTCGACAGATACGCAGTATTTT,CASSATSGSRSTDTQYF
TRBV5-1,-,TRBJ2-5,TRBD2,TGCGCCAGCAGCTTGGCCGAGCGGGGGGGGACCCAGTACTTC,CASSLAERGGTQYF
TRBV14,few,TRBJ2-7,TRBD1,TGTGCCAGCAGCCAACACCGGGACAGGGGCACCTACGAGCAGTACTTC,CASSQHRDRGTYEQYF
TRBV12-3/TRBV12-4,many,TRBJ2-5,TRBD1,TGTGCCAGCAGTTTGGACAGGGGAAAGCAAGAGACCCAGTACTTC,CASSLDRGKQETQYF
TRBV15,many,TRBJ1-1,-,TGTGCCACCAGCAGAGCAGAGGCGGGGTTTGCTTTCTTT,CATSRAEAGFAFF
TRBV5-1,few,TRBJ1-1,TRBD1,TGCGCCAGCAGCTTGGTGGCAGGGGGGAACACTGAAGCTTTCTTT,CASSLVAGGNTEAFF
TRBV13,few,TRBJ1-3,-,TGTGCCAGCAGCTTAGGACAGCTCTCTGGAAACACCATATATTTT,CASSLGQLSGNTIYF
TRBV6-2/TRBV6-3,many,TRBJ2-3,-,TGTGCCAGCAGTCCGGACCCACCAGATACGCAGTATTTT,CASSPDPPDTQYF
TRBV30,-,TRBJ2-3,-,TGTGCCTGGAGTCCAAGAGAGACCCCGCAGTATTTT,CAWSPRETPQYF
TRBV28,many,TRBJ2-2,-,TGTGCCAGCAGCCGCCCCCCACATAACACCGGGGAGCTGTTTTTT,CASSRPPHNTGELFF
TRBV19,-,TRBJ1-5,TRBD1,TGTGCCAGTAGTAAAGGGGCCGGGACAGGAAATCAGCCCCAGCATTTT,CASSKGAGTGNQPQHF
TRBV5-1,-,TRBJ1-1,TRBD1,TGCGCCAGCAGCCTTCCCGGGACAGGGGGCACTGAAGCTTTCTTT,CASSLPGTGGTEAFF
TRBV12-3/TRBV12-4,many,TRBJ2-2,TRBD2,TGTGCCAGCATTAGGACTAGCGGGGGTGGCGCCGGGGAGCTGTTTTTT,CASIRTSGGGAGELFF
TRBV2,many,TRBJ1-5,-,TGTGCCAGCAGTGATAGGGGGGATCAGCCCCAGCATTTT,CASSDRGDQPQHF